Below, 13 T cell receptor beta chains from the same sample are listed, as sequenced in a study of human T cells and chemical hapten exposure. TCRdb analysed the RACE reads with MiXCR anew, one entry per CDR3 protein. Of 300,000 to 400,000 distinct CDR3 sequences detected, around 6.9% appear once; the ten largest clones hold approximately 8.9%. Time point reported: patch test 1, 2 weeks after DPC sensitization. Treatment specified: therapeutic diphenylcyclopropenone sensitization with weekly scalp DPC. The material sequenced was whole blood, taken in connection with sensitization to the hapten diphenylcyclopropenone (DPC). These receptors came from a woman between 18 and 29 years old with alopecia areata. Some clones in this sample may be carry-over from other donors' samples.

V gene TRBV6-5 combines with J gene TRBJ2-7, with D tentatively TRBD1 (5 bases). The CDR3 contains 13 residues. The germline V and J ends were trimmed by 5 bases and 4 bases, with 12 bases remaining between them. Per germline, CDR1 MNHEY and CDR2 SVGAGI. Here the CDR3 reads CASSTDSLYEQYF. The CDR3 DNA reads TGTGCCAGCAGTACCGACAGCCTTTACGAGCAGTACTTC.

Points on this clonotype: Mismatch with germline at one junction end may stem from a read error. V is TRBV7-7 and J is TRBJ2-2; unclear D gene. The V gene's germline CDR1 is SSHAT and CDR2 FNYEAQ (reference sequence). The CDR3 runs 14 residues. CDR3 in amino acids: CASTVNMGTGELFF. The CDR3, as DNA: TGTGCTAGCACCGTGAATATGGGCACCGGGGAGCTGTTTTTT.

The table lists this clonotype with a few counts. The chain is built from TRBV7-4 and TRBJ1-1, with D uncertain. This CDR3 has 15 residues. The germline V gene has CDR1 SGHVT and CDR2 SQSDAQ. V gave up 1 base and J gave up 3 bases, with 12 bases separating them. The CDR3 region is CASSLERRKDTEAFF. CDR3 in DNA: TGTGCCAGCAGCTTAGAACGAAGGAAAGACACTGAAGCTTTCTTT.

This rearrangement joins TRBV7-2 to TRBJ1-2, with unresolved D. CDR1 is SGHTA, CDR2 FQGNSA, per germline. Trimming pared 5 bases from V and 3 bases from J, leaving 16 bases between. The CDR3 totals 15 residues. The CDR3 DNA is TGTGCCAGCAGCCCCAGGCAGTGGTTAGACTATGGCTACACCTTC. Its protein is CASSPRQWLDYGYTF.

In this sample, this clonotype turned up a few times. The V and J genes are TRBV29-1 and TRBJ1-4; tentative D call: TRBD1 (5 bases). CDR3 length: 15 residues. Germline CDR1 and CDR2: SQVTM and ANQGSEA. V lost 0 bases to trimming and J lost 10 bases, with 18 bases between them. Here the CDR3 reads CSVEDLEGPMGKLFF. The CDR3 DNA sequence: TGCAGCGTTGAAGATCTTGAGGGGCCCATGGGAAAACTGTTTTTT. The whole variable domain, remainder taken from reference TRBV29-1 and TRBJ1-4, is SAVISQKPSRDICQRGTSLTIQCQVDSQVTMMFWYRQQPGQSLTLIATANQGSEATYESGFVIDKFPISRPNLTFSTLTVSNMSPEDSSIYLCSVEDLEGPMGKLFFGSGTQLSVL.

This clonotype has only a few counts. This sequence joins TRBV7-3 and TRBJ1-2; 11 nucleotides line up with TRBD1. CDR3 length: 16 amino acids. The V gene's germline CDR1 is SGHTA and CDR2 FQGTGA. V lost 7 bases and J lost 8; bases outside the gene matches: 15. CDR3 nucleotides: TGTGCCAGCACCCCGGGACAGGGGGTTATTTCTCGGGGCTACACCTTC. This translates into CASTPGQGVISRGYTF.

This clonotype was seen a handful of times. The chain couples TRBV7-9 to TRBJ1-1; D is ambiguous. Trimming removed 5 bases at V and 6 bases at J, with 13 bases between. The CDR3 runs 13 residues. Looked up from germline, CDR1 is SEHNR and CDR2 is FQNEAQ (reference sequence). CDR3: CASSPPTEPEAFF. CDR3 nucleotide sequence: TGTGCCAGCAGCCCCCCCACAGAGCCTGAAGCTTTCTTT.

The sample holds a few counts of this clonotype. V is TRBV4-3 and J is TRBJ1-2; D not resolved. Trimming removed 0 bases from V and 5 bases from J, with 13 bases in between. The V gene's germline CDR1 is LGHNA and CDR2 YSLEER. The CDR3 totals 15 residues. The CDR3 region is CASSQDQSGLYGYTF. CDR3 nucleotide sequence: TGCGCCAGCAGCCAAGATCAATCAGGCCTATATGGCTACACCTTC.

This clonotype came up a few times. The rearrangement uses TRBV7-9 and TRBJ1-5; the D gene is possibly TRBD1 (5 bases). The CDR3 covers 16 residues. The germline V gene has CDR1 SEHNR and CDR2 FQNEAQ (reference sequence). Between the trimmed V and J ends, which lost 1 base and 5 bases, there was a span of 15 bases. The CDR3 reads CASSLDYMAGHQPQHF. For the CDR3, the DNA is TGTGCCAGCAGCTTAGACTATATGGCAGGGCATCAGCCCCAGCATTTT.

The chain links TRBV3-1 to TRBJ2-7, with TRBD1 identical over 7 bases. The CDR3 loop spans 14 amino acids. CDR1 and CDR2 (germline): LGHDT, YNNKEL (reference sequence). The V segment lost 2 bases and the J segment 4 bases; nucleotides outside the gene matches: 5. The CDR3 spells CASSQNRGPYEQYF. Written as DNA, the CDR3 is TGTGCCAGCAGCCAAAACAGGGGACCTTACGAGCAGTACTTC.

This chain links TRBV28 with TRBJ2-7; 8 bases line up with TRBD1. Germline trimming cut 5 bases from V and 0 bases from J; bases unmatched to any gene: 9. This CDR3 is 16 amino acids long. Germline loops: CDR1 MDHEN, CDR2 SYDVKM. The CDR3 is CASSPLGQGRSYEQYF. DNA for the CDR3: TGTGCCAGCAGTCCCCTCGGACAGGGCCGCTCCTACGAGCAGTACTTC.

This clonotype has a count of ten or more. This rearrangement joins TRBV20-1 to TRBJ2-7; 10 bases are shared with TRBD1. The length of the CDR3 is 16 residues. Looked up from germline, CDR1 is DFQATT and CDR2 is SNEGSKA (reference sequence). Trimming cost V 6 bases and J 5 bases; bases outside gene matches: 16. The CDR3 here is CSATNPGQGFEDEQYF. DNA for the CDR3: TGCAGTGCAACGAACCCGGGACAGGGGTTTGAAGACGAGCAGTACTTC.

The chain links TRBV4-2 to TRBJ2-2, with 8 bases lining up with TRBD2. The junction had 4 bases not matched to a gene; V was cut back by 5 bases and J by 2 bases. The CDR3 has 15 amino acids. In germline, CDR1 is LGHNA, CDR2 YNFKEQ. CDR3 nucleotide sequence: TGTGCCAGCAGCACGCGGGGGGCCAACACCGGGGAGCTGTTTTTT. Translated: CASSTRGANTGELFF.